Listed here are 21 T cell receptor beta chains from one sample, sequenced in a study of blood T cell repertoires in COVID-19. TCRdb's table, derived via immunoSEQ multiplex PCR, lists solely in-frame clones and lacks some. The sample has around 100,000 clones; about nine tenths are singletons. The sequenced material came from peripheral blood. Receptor source: a man aged 50-60 years with acute or convalescent COVID-19.

V is TRBV20-1 and J is TRBJ1-4; 7 bases map to TRBD1. The germline gives CDR1 DFQATT, CDR2 SNEGSKA (reference sequence). The CDR3 is 11 residues long. V shed 5 bases and J 7 bases; nucleotides not matched to a gene: 1. The CDR3 DNA reads as TGCAGTGCTCGACAGGGTGAAAAACTGTTTTTT. This codes for CSARQGEKLFF.

This sequence joins TRBV10-1 and TRBJ1-6; the match to TRBD1 covers 7 bases. Germline V gene data show CDR1 as WNHNN and CDR2 as SYGVQD (reference sequence). The CDR3 contains 18 residues. Unmatched junction bases numbered 21, after V lost 7 bases and J lost 9 bases. The CDR3 is CASTPGQYEGYTSSPLHF. The CDR3 DNA sequence: TGCGCCAGCACTCCGGGACAGTATGAGGGGTATACGAGTTCACCCCTCCACTTT.

This clone showed up just a few times. V gene TRBV19 combines with J gene TRBJ1-1, with D uncertain. The CDR3 is made up of 14 amino acids. Germline lookup yields CDR1 LNHDA and CDR2 SQIVND (reference sequence). The V and J ends lost 5 bases and 0 bases respectively, with 10 bases between them. CDR3: CASSPNSLNTEAFF. The CDR3 DNA reads as TGTGCCAGTAGTCCGAACTCACTGAACACTGAAGCTTTCTTT. The full variable domain, in which reference TRBV19 and TRBJ1-1 provide the parts outside the CDR3, is DGGITQSPKYLFRKEGQNVTLSCEQNLNHDAMYWYRQDPGQGLRLIYYSQIVNDFQKGDIAEGYSVSREKKESFPLTVTSAQKNPTAFYLCASSPNSLNTEAFFGQGTRLTVV.

The CDR3, as DNA: TGTGCCTGGAGTCCCCATCGGGGGGGCTACACCTTC. Translating it yields CAWSPHRGGYTF. V usage is TRBV30 and J usage is TRBJ1-2, with D tentatively TRBD1 (5 bases). Germline-derived CDR1 and CDR2 are GTSNPN and SVGIG (reference sequence). The CDR3 is 12 residues long. The ends were cut back, 2 bases at V and 8 bases at J, with 12 bases in the middle.

The CDR3 reads CASSELQGYEQYF. For the CDR3, the DNA is TGTGCCAGCAGTGAGTTGCAGGGATACGAGCAGTACTTC. The rearrangement uses TRBV2 and TRBJ2-7; D perhaps matches TRBD1 (5 bases). CDR1 is SNHLY, CDR2 FYNNEI, per germline. Trimming left V 3 bases short and J 4 bases short, with 10 bases between. The CDR3 contains 13 residues.

The chain employs TRBV29-1 and TRBJ2-2; D is perhaps TRBD2 (6 bases). V was trimmed by 6 bases and J by 1 base, leaving 15 bases between them. The CDR3 contains 15 residues. Germline CDR1 and CDR2: SQVTM and ANQGSEA. CDR3 sequence (DNA): TGCAGCGTGGGAGGAGCAGCGAGGAACACCGGGGAGCTGTTTTTT. Translated, it gives CSVGGAARNTGELFF.

V and J are TRBV21-1 and TRBJ2-2; TRBD1 was called by the table and not checked on the DNA. TRBV21-1 is reported as a pseudogene. CDR3 length: 19 amino acids. CDR3 region: CASSKLRGGRTGNTGELFF. The CDR3 bases are TGTGCCAGCAGCAAACTTAGGGGCGGAAGGACAGGGAACACCGGGGAGCTGTTTTTT.

In this sample, this clone turned up a few times. This chain links TRBV5-1 with TRBJ1-1; D is perhaps TRBD1 (5 bases). V was cut by 0 bases and J by 3 bases, with 6 bases left in between. Germline V gives CDR1 SGHRS, CDR2 YFSETQ. This CDR3 has 13 residues. The CDR3 protein is CASSLARDTEAFF. CDR3 in DNA: TGCGCCAGCAGCTTGGCCAGGGACACTGAAGCTTTCTTT.

The V gene is TRBV4-2, the J gene TRBJ2-7, with TRBD1 matching over 7 bases. V lost 6 bases, J lost 5 bases, and 13 bases stayed unmatched. The length of the CDR3 is 15 residues. Germline V gives CDR1 LGHNA, CDR2 YNFKEQ. The CDR3 is CASRLTLTGVHEQYF. Written as DNA, the CDR3 is TGTGCCAGCAGACTAACTCTTACAGGGGTACACGAGCAGTACTTC.

The rearrangement links TRBV5-1 to TRBJ2-7; the match to TRBD2 covers 9 bases. V shed 0 bases and J 6 bases; nucleotides not matched to a gene: 7. The CDR3 consists of 15 residues. Germline loops: CDR1 SGHRS, CDR2 YFSETQ. CDR3 amino acids: CASSLDSGSTREQYF. The CDR3 nucleotides are TGCGCCAGCAGCTTGGATAGCGGGAGTACTCGCGAGCAGTACTTC.

CDR3 protein: CASSTTRDRGGNQPQHF. The CDR3 DNA sequence: TGTGCCAGCAGCACCACAAGGGACAGGGGCGGCAATCAGCCCCAGCATTTT. V usage is TRBV5-6 and J usage is TRBJ1-5, with 10 bases lining up with TRBD1. The CDR3 runs to 17 residues. The ends lost 4 bases at V and 2 bases at J; junction bases unmatched: 9. Looked up from germline, CDR1 is SGHDT and CDR2 is YYEEEE. The variable domain in full, completed from reference TRBV5-6 and TRBJ1-5, reads DAGVTQSPTHLIKTRGQQVTLRCSPKSGHDTVSWYQQALGQGPQFIFQYYEEEERQRGNFPDRFSGHQFPNYSSELNVNALLLGDSALYLCASSTTRDRGGNQPQHFGDGTRLSIL.

This rearrangement joins TRBV27 to TRBJ1-2, with TRBD1 matching 7 bases. The length of the CDR3 is 13 residues. The junction had 8 bases not matched to a gene; V was cut back by 6 bases and J by 7 bases. CDR1 and CDR2 from the germline V gene are MNHEY and SMNVEV (reference sequence). The CDR3 loop reads CASRRQGSFGYTF. CDR3 DNA sequence: TGTGCCAGCAGACGACAGGGCTCTTTTGGCTACACCTTC.

This clone was detected only a few times. The chain has TRBV27 and TRBJ1-4; D remains unclear. Trimming pared 0 bases from V and 4 bases from J, leaving 9 bases between. The CDR3 is 15 amino acids. The germline V gene has CDR1 MNHEY and CDR2 SMNVEV (reference sequence). This CDR3 is CASSLSGGFNEKLFF. The CDR3, as DNA: TGTGCCAGCAGTTTATCGGGAGGATTTAATGAAAAACTGTTTTTT.

In the case of this clone: This sample includes further DNA sequences coding for the same CDR3. The chain combines TRBV9 with TRBJ2-1; D gene unclear. Deletions cut 0 bases from V and 0 bases from J, with 7 bases between. Germline V gene lookup returns CDR1 SGDLS and CDR2 YYNGEE. This CDR3 is built from 15 residues. CDR3 residues: CASSVETSSYNEQFF. CDR3 bases: TGTGCCAGCAGCGTAGAAACGAGCTCCTACAATGAGCAGTTCTTC. Full variable domain (rest looked up from reference TRBV9 and TRBJ2-1): DSGVTQTPKHLITATGQRVTLRCSPRSGDLSVYWYQQSLDQGLQFLIQYYNGEERAKGNILERFSAQQFPDLHSELNLSSLELGDSALYFCASSVETSSYNEQFFGPGTRLTVL.

The chain employs TRBV4-1 and TRBJ2-7; TRBD2 agrees at 8 bases. The trim removed 0 bases at V and 7 bases at J, leaving 8 bases unmatched. This CDR3 region has 15 residues. Per germline, CDR1 MGHRA and CDR2 YSYEKL. As DNA, the CDR3 is TGCGCCAGCAGCCAAGAGGCGGGAGGCGTCCTGGAGCAGTACTTC. Residues: CASSQEAGGVLEQYF.

The chain combines TRBV5-4 with TRBJ2-4; possibly TRBD1 for D (6 bases). The CDR3 contains 17 residues. V lost 2 bases and J lost 0, with 15 bases in between. The germline V gene encodes CDR1 SGHNT and CDR2 YYREEE (reference sequence). This chain's CDR3 is CASSFGTSNPAKNIQYF. The CDR3, as DNA: TGTGCCAGCAGCTTCGGGACATCTAACCCAGCCAAAAACATTCAGTACTTC.

The chain couples TRBV5-1 to TRBJ2-1; possibly TRBD1 for D (5 bases). Germline-derived CDR1 and CDR2 are SGHRS and YFSETQ. The CDR3 spans 14 residues. Trimming took off 0 bases at V and 1 base at J, with 5 bases between the two ends. The CDR3 nucleotides read TGCGCCAGCAGCTTGGGACAGTCCTACAATGAGCAGTTCTTC. It translates to CASSLGQSYNEQFF.

The chain combines TRBV19 with TRBJ2-3; D is perhaps TRBD1 (5 bases). In germline, CDR1 is LNHDA, CDR2 SQIVND (reference sequence). V was trimmed by 4 bases and J by 2 bases, leaving 10 bases between them. The CDR3 has 14 amino acids. As DNA, the CDR3 is TGTGCCAGTAGTAAGGACACAATCACAGATACGCAGTATTTT. Encoded protein: CASSKDTITDTQYF.

V usage is TRBV6-5 and J usage is TRBJ1-1; D gene unclear. The CDR3 loop spans 13 amino acids. With 6 bases removed from V and 0 bases from J, the gap between germline ends came to 8 bases. Germline lookup yields CDR1 MNHEY and CDR2 SVGAGI. In nucleotides, the CDR3 is TGTGCCAGCAGAGCGGGGTTGAACACTGAAGCTTTCTTT. It yields the protein CASRAGLNTEAFF.

The chain has TRBV19 and TRBJ2-1, with 7 bases aligning to TRBD2. Germline values: CDR1 LNHDA, CDR2 SQIVND (reference sequence). V lost 6 bases, J lost 2 bases, and 10 bases stayed unmatched. The CDR3 is 16 amino acids. CDR3 sequence: CASRPSGPKPYNEQFF. The CDR3 bases are TGTGCCAGTAGGCCTAGCGGACCTAAACCCTACAATGAGCAGTTCTTC. Full variable domain (missing parts from reference TRBV19 and TRBJ2-1): DGGITQSPKYLFRKEGQNVTLSCEQNLNHDAMYWYRQDPGQGLRLIYYSQIVNDFQKGDIAEGYSVSREKKESFPLTVTSAQKNPTAFYLCASRPSGPKPYNEQFFGPGTRLTVL.

The V gene is TRBV11-3, the J gene TRBJ2-7, with 9 bases matching TRBD2. With V trimmed by 3 bases and J by 3 bases, 6 bases remained unmatched. This CDR3 has 15 amino acids. CDR1 SGHNT and CDR2 YENEEA come from the germline V gene. DNA for the CDR3: TGTGCCAGCAGCTTTGCGGGAGGGATTGGCTACGAGCAGTACTTC. This gives the protein CASSFAGGIGYEQYF. Supplemented by reference TRBV11-3 and TRBJ2-7, the full variable domain reads EAGVVQSPRYKIIEKKQPVAFWCNPISGHNTLYWYLQNLGQGPELLIRYENEEAVDDSQLPKDRFSAERLKGVDSTLKIQPAELGDSAVYLCASSFAGGIGYEQYFGPGTRLTVT.